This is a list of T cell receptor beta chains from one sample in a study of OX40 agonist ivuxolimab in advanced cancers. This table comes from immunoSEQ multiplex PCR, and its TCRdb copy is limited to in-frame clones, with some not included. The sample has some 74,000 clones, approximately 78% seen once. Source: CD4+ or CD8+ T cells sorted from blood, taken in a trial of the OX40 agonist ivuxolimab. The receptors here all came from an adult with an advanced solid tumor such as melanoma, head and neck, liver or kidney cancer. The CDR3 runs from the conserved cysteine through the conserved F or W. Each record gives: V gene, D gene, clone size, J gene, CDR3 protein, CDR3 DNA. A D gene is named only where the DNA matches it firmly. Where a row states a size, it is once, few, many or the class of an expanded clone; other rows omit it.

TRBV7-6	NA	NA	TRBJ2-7	CASMGIGSYEQYF	TGTGCCAGCATGGGAATCGGCTCCTACGAGCAGTACTTC
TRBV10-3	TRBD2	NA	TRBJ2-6	CAISAGSGNSGANVLTF	TGTGCCATCAGTGCGGGTAGCGGGAACTCTGGGGCCAACGTCCTGACTTTC
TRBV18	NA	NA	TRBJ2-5	CASSPSRTHQETQYF	TGTGCCAGCTCACCATCTCGGACACACCAAGAGACCCAGTACTTC
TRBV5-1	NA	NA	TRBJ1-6	CASTPQGLGNSPLHF	TGCGCCAGCACACCTCAGGGTTTAGGTAATTCACCCCTCCACTTT
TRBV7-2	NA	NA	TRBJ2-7	CASSLAALGYEQYF	TGTGCCAGCAGCTTGGCAGCCTTGGGCTACGAGCAGTACTTC
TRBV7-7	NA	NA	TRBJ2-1	CASSLDSSYNEQFF	TGTGCCAGCAGCTTAGATAGCTCCTACAATGAGCAGTTCTTC
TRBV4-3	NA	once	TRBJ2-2	CASSQEPRRDTGELFF	TGCGCCAGCAGCCAAGAGCCGCGACGAGACACCGGGGAGCTGTTTTTT
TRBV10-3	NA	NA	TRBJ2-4	CAISESRGLEAKNIQYF	TGTGCCATCAGTGAGTCGAGGGGACTTGAAGCCAAAAACATTCAGTACTTC
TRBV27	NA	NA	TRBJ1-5	CASKPGTASNQPQHF	TGTGCCAGCAAACCGGGGACTGCAAGCAATCAGCCCCAGCATTTT
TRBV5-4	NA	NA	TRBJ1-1	CASSLDPRQEGMNTEAFF	TGTGCCAGCAGCTTGGACCCCCGACAGGAGGGAATGAACACTGAAGCTTTCTTT
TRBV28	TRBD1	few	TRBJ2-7	CASSFRGQAAYEQYF	TGTGCCAGCAGTTTTAGGGGACAGGCCGCCTACGAGCAGTACTTC
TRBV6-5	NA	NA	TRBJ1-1	CASSYSAQNTEAFF	TGTGCCAGCAGTTACTCGGCCCAGAACACTGAAGCTTTCTTT
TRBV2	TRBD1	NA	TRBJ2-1	CASTRTGRPYNEQFF	TGTGCCAGCACCCGGACAGGGAGGCCCTACAATGAGCAGTTCTTC
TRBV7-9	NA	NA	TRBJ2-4	CASSSGGRNIQYF	TGTGCCAGCAGTTCAGGCGGACGGAACATTCAGTACTTC
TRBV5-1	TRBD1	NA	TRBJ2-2	CASSSGQGGNGELFF	TGCGCCAGCAGCTCCGGACAGGGCGGTAACGGGGAGCTGTTTTTT
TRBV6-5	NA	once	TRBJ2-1	CASSYSNLRGTGQFF	TGTGCCAGCAGTTACTCGAATCTCAGGGGAACCGGGCAGTTCTTC
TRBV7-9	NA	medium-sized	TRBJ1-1	CASSPKSTGVGERSEAFF	TGTGCCAGCAGCCCAAAATCGACAGGCGTGGGTGAACGGTCTGAAGCTTTCTTT
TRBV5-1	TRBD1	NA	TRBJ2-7	CASSPGGTGGHEQYF	TGCGCCAGCAGCCCAGGCGGGACAGGGGGACACGAGCAGTACTTC
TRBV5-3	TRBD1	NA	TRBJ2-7	CARSLNRLKGQDVEQYF	TGTGCCAGAAGCTTGAATAGATTAAAGGGACAGGACGTCGAGCAGTACTTC
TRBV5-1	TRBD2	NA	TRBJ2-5	CASRQGRTSVGETQYF	TGCGCCAGCCGACAGGGCAGGACTAGCGTGGGAGAGACCCAGTACTTC
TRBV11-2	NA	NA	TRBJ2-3	CASSLGQGHGLDTQYF	TGTGCCAGCAGCTTAGGGCAGGGGCATGGCCTGGATACGCAGTATTTT
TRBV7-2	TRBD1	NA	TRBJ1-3	CASSPDRSGNTIYF	TGTGCCAGCAGCCCGGACAGGTCCGGAAACACCATATATTTT
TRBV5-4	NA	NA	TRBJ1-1	CASSLEAGPTEAFF	TGTGCCAGCAGCTTGGAGGCAGGGCCCACTGAAGCTTTCTTT
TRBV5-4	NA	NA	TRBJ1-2	CASSFPGVGYGYTF	TGTGCCAGCAGCTTTCCCGGGGTGGGCTATGGCTACACCTTC
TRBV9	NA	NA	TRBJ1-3	CASSVALSSGNTIYF	TGTGCCAGCAGCGTAGCATTGAGCTCTGGAAACACCATATATTTT
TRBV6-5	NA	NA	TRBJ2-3	CASSYSSNTDTQYF	TGTGCCAGCAGTTACTCCAGTAACACAGATACGCAGTATTTT
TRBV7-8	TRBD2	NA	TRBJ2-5	CASSQKREATQYF	TGTGCCAGCAGCCAAAAGCGGGAAGCGACCCAGTACTTC
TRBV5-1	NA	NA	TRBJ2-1	CASSLNPGSGFNEQFF	TGCGCCAGCAGCTTGAATCCAGGGTCCGGGTTCAATGAGCAGTTCTTC
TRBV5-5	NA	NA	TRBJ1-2	CASTNRGAGYGYTF	TGTGCCAGCACCAACCGGGGGGCGGGCTATGGCTACACCTTC
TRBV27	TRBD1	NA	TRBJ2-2	CASSSPGQGKVGELFF	TGTGCCAGCAGTTCACCGGGACAGGGGAAAGTCGGGGAGCTGTTTTTT
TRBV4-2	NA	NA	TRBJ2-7	CASSQDLNYEQYF	TGTGCCAGCAGCCAAGATCTTAACTACGAGCAGTACTTC
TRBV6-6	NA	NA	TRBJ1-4	CASSYRTVGEKLFF	TGTGCCAGCAGTTACAGGACTGTGGGTGAAAAACTGTTTTTT
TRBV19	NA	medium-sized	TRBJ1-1	CASSEHGGRMNTEAFF	TGTGCCAGTAGTGAACACGGCGGACGTATGAACACTGAAGCTTTCTTT
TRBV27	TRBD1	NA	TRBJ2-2	CASRRPGTGGGGELFF	TGTGCCAGCAGACGACCCGGGACAGGGGGGGGCGGGGAGCTGTTTTTT
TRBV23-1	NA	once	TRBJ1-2	CASAPQGGYTF	TGCGCCAGCGCGCCACAGGGAGGCTACACCTTC
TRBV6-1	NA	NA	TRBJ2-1	CASSERAGANEQFF	TGTGCCAGCAGTGAAAGAGCAGGGGCAAATGAGCAGTTCTTC
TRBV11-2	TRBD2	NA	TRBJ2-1	CASSLNPLAGNEQFF	TGTGCCAGCAGCTTAAATCCGCTAGCGGGGAATGAGCAGTTCTTC
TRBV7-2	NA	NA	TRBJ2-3	CASSSQSYSTDTQYF	TGTGCCAGCAGCTCACAGAGTTACAGCACAGATACGCAGTATTTT